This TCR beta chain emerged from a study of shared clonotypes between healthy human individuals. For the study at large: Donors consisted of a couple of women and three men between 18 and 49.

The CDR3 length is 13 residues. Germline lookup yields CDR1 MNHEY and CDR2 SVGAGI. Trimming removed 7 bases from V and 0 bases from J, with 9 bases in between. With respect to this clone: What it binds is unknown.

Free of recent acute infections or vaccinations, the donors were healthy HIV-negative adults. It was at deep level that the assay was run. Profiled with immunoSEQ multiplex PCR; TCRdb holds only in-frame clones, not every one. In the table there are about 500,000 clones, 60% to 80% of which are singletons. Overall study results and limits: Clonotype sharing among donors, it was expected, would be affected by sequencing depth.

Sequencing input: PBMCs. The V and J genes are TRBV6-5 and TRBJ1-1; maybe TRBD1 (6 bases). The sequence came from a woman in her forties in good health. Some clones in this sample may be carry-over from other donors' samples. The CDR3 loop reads CASNGQLNTEAFF. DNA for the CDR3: TGTGCCAGCAACGGACAGTTGAACACTGAAGCTTTCTTT.